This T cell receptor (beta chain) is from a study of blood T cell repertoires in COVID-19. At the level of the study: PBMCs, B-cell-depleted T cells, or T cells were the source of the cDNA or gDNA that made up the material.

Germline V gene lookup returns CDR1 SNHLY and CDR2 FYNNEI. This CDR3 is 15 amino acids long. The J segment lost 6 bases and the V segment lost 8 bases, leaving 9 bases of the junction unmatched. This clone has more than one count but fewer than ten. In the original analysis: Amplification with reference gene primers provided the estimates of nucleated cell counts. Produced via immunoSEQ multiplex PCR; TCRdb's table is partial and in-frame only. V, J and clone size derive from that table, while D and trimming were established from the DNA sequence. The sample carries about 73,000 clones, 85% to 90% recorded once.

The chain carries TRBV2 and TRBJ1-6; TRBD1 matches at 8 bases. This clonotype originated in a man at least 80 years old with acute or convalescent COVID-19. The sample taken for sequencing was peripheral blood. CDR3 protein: CASLGQGGINSPLHF. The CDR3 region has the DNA TGTGCCAGCTTAGGACAGGGAGGAATTAATTCACCCCTCCACTTT.